The sequence of this T cell receptor (beta chain) was determined in a study of a mutant IDH1 vaccine in newly diagnosed glioma. The overall study: Vaccination of patients was performed eight times, in weeks 1, 3, 5, 7, 11, 15, 19 and 23. The first vaccination came 4-6 weeks after radiotherapy alone, or with temozolomide cycles. Treated patients had a mean age of 40.4 years and an approximately 62% male, approximately 38% female split.

Trimming removed 2 bases from V and 5 bases from J, with 6 bases in between. This CDR3 is 12 amino acids long. Per germline, CDR1 MDHEN and CDR2 SYDVKM. Measured with immunoSEQ multiplex PCR; TCRdb has only the in-frame clones, and not every one. The top ten hold 8% to 13% of the sample, which has 20,000 to 25,000 clones, less than 85% seen once. Time point given: week 11, during vaccination. Doses comprised 300 ug of mutant IDH1 20-mer peptide each, plus topical imiquimod. On this clone itself: What it recognizes is unknown.

The V gene is TRBV28, the J gene TRBJ1-2; D is undetermined. The TCR originated in a man between 18 and 35 years old with glioma. Some clones in this sample may be carry-over from other donors' samples. Here the sequenced sample was peripheral blood mononuclear cells (PBMCs), taken from a glioma patient whose treatment included an IDH1 peptide vaccine. The CDR3 loop is CASSLGVYGYTF. CDR3 sequence (DNA): TGTGCCAGCAGTTTAGGTGTTTATGGCTACACCTTC.